This TCR beta chain was observed in a study of blood T cell repertoires in COVID-19. Study in general: COVID-19 samples collected from the United States, Italy and Spain covered acute and convalescent phases. PBMCs, B-cell-depleted T cells, or T cells provided the cDNA or gDNA that made up the material.

The authors' processing: Amplifying reference gene primers gave estimates of nucleated cell counts. Data came from immunoSEQ multiplex PCR; TCRdb stores just in-frame clones and leaves some out. The D gene and trimming were derived from the DNA, and the V and J assignments and clone size from that table. The sample lists 130,000 to 150,000 clones; 81% were seen once. The TCR originated in a human donor in a cohort sampled during active COVID-19. Sequenced material: peripheral blood.

For the CDR3, the DNA is TGTGCCAGCAGCTTAAGTAGCGGGAGTGGTTTGGAGACCCAGTACTTC. It encodes CASSLSSGSGLETQYF. The rearrangement joins TRBV7-3 to TRBJ2-5; 9 bases are a match to TRBD2. Germline trimming cut 1 base from V and 5 bases from J; bases unmatched to any gene: 8. This CDR3 region has 16 residues. CDR1 and CDR2 from the germline V gene are SGHTA and FQGTGA.